The source of this TCR beta chain is a study of blood T cell repertoires in COVID-19. Overall study context: Specimens from acute and convalescent COVID-19 originated in the United States, Italy and Spain. PBMCs, B-cell-depleted T cells, or T cells provided the cDNA or gDNA that made up the material.

Sequencing used immunoSEQ multiplex PCR; TCRdb keeps in-frame clones, though not all of them. The table lists under 250,000 clones, approximately 88% of them singletons, with 2.5% to 3.5% in the top ten. The CDR3 covers 16 residues. J lost 5 bases, V lost 3 bases, and 11 bases had no gene match. Germline CDR1 is SGHNT and CDR2 is YYREEE (reference sequence). Source material: PBMCs or T cells enriched from blood (not recorded which). The J gene is TRBJ2-5, the V gene TRBV5-4; 9 nucleotides align to TRBD1. The origin of this receptor is a woman between 40 and 55 years old who had been exposed to COVID-19. CDR3 nucleotides: TGTGCCAGCAGCTACTCCGGGACAGGGTGGGGGGAGACCCAGTACTTC. This translates into CASSYSGTGWGETQYF. The entire variable domain, with the rest obtained from reference TRBV5-4 and TRBJ2-5, is as follows: ETGVTQSPTHLIKTRGQQVTLRCSSQSGHNTVSWYQQALGQGPQFIFQYYREEENGRGNFPPRFSGLQFPNYSSELNVNALELDDSALYLCASSYSGTGWGETQYFGPGTRLLVL.